Below, one T cell receptor beta chain is given with its context. This clone occurred once. The target of this receptor is not known. The record has no base qualities; no much larger clone is one base away. The CDR3 runs 14 amino acids, cysteine and phenylalanine included. Only the CDR3 region is kept as DNA, spanning 42 bases read in frame from base 1. The trim is 2 bases for V and 2 bases for J, with a gap of 10 bases between the germline ends. According to the germline V gene, CDR1 reads KGHSH and CDR2 reads LQKENI. This record belongs to a study of blood T cell repertoires in COVID-19 (dated by TCRdb to about 2020). Regarding the study in general: Collaborator samples came from the United States, Italy and Spain and covered acute and convalescent phases of COVID-19. The material from the prospective study consisted of cDNA or gDNA derived from T cells, B-cell-depleted T cells, or PBMCs. Subjects who had been exposed to COVID-19, were actively infected with it, or had recovered from it provided the deeply sampled blood TCRbeta repertoires that made up the dataset. The repertoires were released in a freely available public database intended as a resource for research on the immune response to SARS-CoV-2. Samples came from the ongoing ImmuneRACE study (first 160 participants) plus 1,254 subjects from 6 global collaborators. A de-identified subject ID, COVID-19 status, age in years and sex were almost always included in the sample metadata. Where available, HLA class I and class II types were obtained from metadata supplied by the sample provider rather than from assay-based typing.

The study at large found these results: How much clinical and demographic metadata was included differed by source and by participant, and the metadata was provided uncurated.

The immunoSEQ Assay, a bias-controlled multiplex PCR, was used to amplify TCRbeta CDR3 regions from genomic DNA. As for the authors' bioinformatics: Nucleated cell counts per sample were estimated from amplification of reference gene primers within the assay. To quantify the absolute abundance of each unique TCRbeta CDR3 rearrangement, sequence reads were collapsed and filtered. For each sample, productive Simpson clonality was calculated by taking the square root of Simpson's diversity index across productive rearrangements. Entries here come from immuneACCESS through TCRdb and include only in-frame sequences with V and J called. Some clones fail to appear in such tables; in the studies checked, an unresolved V gene covers under half of the shortfall, and the cause of the remainder is unknown. V, J and clone size were drawn from that table, and D and trimming were deduced from the DNA. This sample gives 100,000 to 150,000 clones in total; 80% to 90% of them show up just once. The ten largest make up approximately 2.3% of the sample.

Participants in the prospective study were enrolled through a virtual design, were aged about 18 to 100 years, and lived in about 25 United States geographic areas. In the prospective study, cohorts were assigned on the basis of participant-reported clinical history obtained from a screening survey and a study questionnaire. Recovered participants in ImmuneRACE Cohort 3 were defined by two consecutive negative NP/OP PCR tests, clearance by a healthcare professional, or resolution of symptoms. In the prospective study, mobile phlebotomists collected whole blood, serum and a nasopharyngeal or oropharyngeal swab from each participant. Additional blood draws and questionnaires over a 2-month period could optionally be provided by prospective study participants. Before DNA extraction, prospective study blood samples were shipped either frozen or at room temperature.

Sequencing was done on a sample of PBMCs or T cells enriched from blood (not recorded which). The sequence is built from TRBV18 and TRBJ2-7; the best D guess is TRBD2, with 6 bases matching. This TCR came from a woman between 50 and 59 years old who had recovered from COVID-19. The sequenced DNA: TGTGCCAGCTCACCAGGGGAGGTCCCCTACGAGCAGTACTTC. Translated, this is CASSPGEVPYEQYF.